Below are 2 T cell receptor beta chains sequenced from a single sample in a study of cytomegalovirus exposure and HLA in healthy donors. This PCR relied on a set of 60 Vbeta primers and 13 Jbeta primers. Sequencing used immunoSEQ multiplex PCR; TCRdb keeps in-frame clones, though not all of them. The sample consists of 100,000 to 150,000 clones, more than 65% of them appearing once. The sample comprised PBMCs. The origin of the receptors is a middle-aged woman in good health and CMV-seropositive.

A word on this clone: Its ends do not fully match the called genes, so a read error is possible. The gene calls are TRBV6-5 and TRBJ2-1; 11 positions match TRBD2. Germline V gives CDR1 MNHEY, CDR2 SVGAGI. The CDR3 loop spans 16 amino acids. The CDR3 reads CASSYSSSGRDNEQLF. CDR3 nucleotides: TGTGCCAGCAGTTACTCTAGTAGCGGGAGGGACAATGAGCAGCTCTTC.

V gene TRBV28 combines with J gene TRBJ2-7; D is ambiguous. From germline, CDR1 is MDHEN and CDR2 SYDVKM. Trimming took 5 bases from V and 3 from J, leaving 8 bases between them. The CDR3 length is 12 residues. CDR3 coding DNA: TGTGCCAGCAGTCCTCTCCTCTACGAGCAGTACTTC. This translates into CASSPLLYEQYF.